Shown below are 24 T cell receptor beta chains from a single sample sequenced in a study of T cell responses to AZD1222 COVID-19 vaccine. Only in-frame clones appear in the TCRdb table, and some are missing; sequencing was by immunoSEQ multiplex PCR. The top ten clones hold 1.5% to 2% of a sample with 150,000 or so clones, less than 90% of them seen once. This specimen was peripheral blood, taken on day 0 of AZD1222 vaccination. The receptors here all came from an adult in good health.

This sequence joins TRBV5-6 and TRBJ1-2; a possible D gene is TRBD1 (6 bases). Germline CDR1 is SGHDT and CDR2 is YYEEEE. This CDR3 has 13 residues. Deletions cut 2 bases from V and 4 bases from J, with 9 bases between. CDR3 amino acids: CASSLQGGYGYTF. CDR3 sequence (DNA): TGTGCCAGCAGCTTACAGGGCGGCTATGGCTACACCTTC. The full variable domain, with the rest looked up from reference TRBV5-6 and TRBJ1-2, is DAGVTQSPTHLIKTRGQQVTLRCSPKSGHDTVSWYQQALGQGPQFIFQYYEEEERQRGNFPDRFSGHQFPNYSSELNVNALLLGDSALYLCASSLQGGYGYTFGSGTRLTVV.

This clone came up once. The CDR3 is CASSVDRVDTEAFF. In nucleotides, the CDR3 is TGTGCCAGCAGCGTGGACAGGGTTGACACTGAAGCTTTCTTT. The chain recombines TRBV7-8 with TRBJ1-1; 8 bases line up with TRBD1. The germline V gene has CDR1 SGHVS and CDR2 FQNEAQ. The CDR3 is made up of 14 amino acids. J gave up 3 bases and V 5 bases, and 5 bases lay outside the gene matches. The full variable domain, with the rest looked up from reference TRBV7-8 and TRBJ1-1, is GAGVSQSPRYKVAKRGQDVALRCDPISGHVSLFWYQQALGQGPEFLTYFQNEAQLDKSGLPSDRFFAERPEGSVSTLKIQRTQQEDSAVYLCASSVDRVDTEAFFGQGTRLTVV.

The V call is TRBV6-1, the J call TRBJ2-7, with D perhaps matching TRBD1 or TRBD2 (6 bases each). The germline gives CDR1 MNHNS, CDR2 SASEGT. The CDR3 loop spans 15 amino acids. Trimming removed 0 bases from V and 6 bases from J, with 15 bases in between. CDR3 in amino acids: CASSEALGSGAEQYF. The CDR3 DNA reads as TGTGCCAGCAGTGAAGCGCTGGGTTCGGGGGCCGAGCAGTACTTC.

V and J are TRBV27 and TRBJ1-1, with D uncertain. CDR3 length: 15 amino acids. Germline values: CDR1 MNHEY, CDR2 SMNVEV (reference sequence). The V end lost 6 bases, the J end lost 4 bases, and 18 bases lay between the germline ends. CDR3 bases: TGTGCCAGCAGCCTCCTGGGTCCAGGAGGCACTGAAGCTTTCTTT. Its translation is CASSLLGPGGTEAFF.

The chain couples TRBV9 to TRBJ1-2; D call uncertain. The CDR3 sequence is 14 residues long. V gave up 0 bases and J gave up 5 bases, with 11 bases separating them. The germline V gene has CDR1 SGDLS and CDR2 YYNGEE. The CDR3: CASSVERAEYGYTF. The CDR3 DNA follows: TGTGCCAGCAGCGTAGAGCGGGCCGAGTATGGCTACACCTTC.

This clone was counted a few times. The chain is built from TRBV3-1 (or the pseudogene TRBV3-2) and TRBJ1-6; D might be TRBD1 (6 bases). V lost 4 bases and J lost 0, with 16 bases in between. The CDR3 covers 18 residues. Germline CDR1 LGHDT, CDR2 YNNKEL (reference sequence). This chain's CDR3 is CASSLTGGQSSYNSPLHF. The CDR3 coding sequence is TGTGCCAGCAGCCTTACCGGGGGACAAAGCTCCTATAATTCACCCCTCCACTTT.

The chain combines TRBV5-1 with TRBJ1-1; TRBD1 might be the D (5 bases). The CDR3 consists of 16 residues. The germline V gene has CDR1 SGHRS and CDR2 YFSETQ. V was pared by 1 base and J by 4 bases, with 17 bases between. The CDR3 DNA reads TGCGCCAGCAGCTTGCGAGCAGGGCCGGGGGGCACTGAAGCTTTCTTT. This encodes CASSLRAGPGGTEAFF.

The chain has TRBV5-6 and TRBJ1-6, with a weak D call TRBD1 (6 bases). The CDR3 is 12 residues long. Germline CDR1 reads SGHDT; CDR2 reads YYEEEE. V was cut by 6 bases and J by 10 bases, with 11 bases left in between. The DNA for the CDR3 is TGTGCCAGCAACAGGGTAGGGTCACCCCTCCACTTT. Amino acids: CASNRVGSPLHF.

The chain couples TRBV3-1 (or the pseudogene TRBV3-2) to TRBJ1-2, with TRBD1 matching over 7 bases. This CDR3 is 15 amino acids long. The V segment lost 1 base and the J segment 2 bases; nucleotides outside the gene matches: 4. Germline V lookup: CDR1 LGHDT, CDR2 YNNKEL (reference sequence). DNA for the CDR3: TGTGCCAGCAGCCAAGGTCCGACAGGGAACTATGGCTACACCTTC. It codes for CASSQGPTGNYGYTF.

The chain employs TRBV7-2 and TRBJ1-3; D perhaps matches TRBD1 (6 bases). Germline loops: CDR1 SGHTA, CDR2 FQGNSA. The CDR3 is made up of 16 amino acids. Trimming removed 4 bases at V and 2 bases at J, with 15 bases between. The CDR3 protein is CASSSTGAGAGNTIYF. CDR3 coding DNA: TGTGCCAGCAGCTCCACGGGGGCAGGGGCTGGAAACACCATATATTTT.

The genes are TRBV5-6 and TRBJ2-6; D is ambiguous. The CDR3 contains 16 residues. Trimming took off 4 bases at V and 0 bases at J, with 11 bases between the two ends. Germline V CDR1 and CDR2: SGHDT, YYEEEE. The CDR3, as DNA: TGTGCCAGCAGCCTGAGACTTAGCTCTGGGGCCAACGTCCTGACTTTC. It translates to CASSLRLSSGANVLTF. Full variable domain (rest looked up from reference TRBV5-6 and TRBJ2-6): DAGVTQSPTHLIKTRGQQVTLRCSPKSGHDTVSWYQQALGQGPQFIFQYYEEEERQRGNFPDRFSGHQFPNYSSELNVNALLLGDSALYLCASSLRLSSGANVLTFGAGSRLTVL.

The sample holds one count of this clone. CDR3 sequence (DNA): TGTGCCAGCAGTTTACGCCAGGGCTACGAGCAGTACTTC. This encodes CASSLRQGYEQYF. The chain carries TRBV27 and TRBJ2-7; TRBD1 might be the D (5 bases). The CDR3 loop spans 13 amino acids. The V end was cut by 2 bases, the J end by 3 bases, with 8 bases between. Germline CDR1 and CDR2: MNHEY and SMNVEV (reference sequence).

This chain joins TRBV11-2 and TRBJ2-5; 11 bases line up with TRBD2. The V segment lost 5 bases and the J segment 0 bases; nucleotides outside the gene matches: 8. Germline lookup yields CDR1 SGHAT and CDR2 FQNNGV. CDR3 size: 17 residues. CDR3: CASSHGLAGSYQETQYF. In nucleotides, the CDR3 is TGTGCCAGCAGCCACGGACTAGCGGGCTCGTACCAAGAGACCCAGTACTTC.

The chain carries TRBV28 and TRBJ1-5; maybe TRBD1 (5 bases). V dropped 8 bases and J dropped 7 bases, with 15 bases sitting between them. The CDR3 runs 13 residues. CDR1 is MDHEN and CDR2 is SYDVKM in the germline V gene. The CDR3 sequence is CASGAPPVQPQHF. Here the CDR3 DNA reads TGTGCCAGCGGGGCCCCCCCTGTCCAGCCCCAGCATTTT.

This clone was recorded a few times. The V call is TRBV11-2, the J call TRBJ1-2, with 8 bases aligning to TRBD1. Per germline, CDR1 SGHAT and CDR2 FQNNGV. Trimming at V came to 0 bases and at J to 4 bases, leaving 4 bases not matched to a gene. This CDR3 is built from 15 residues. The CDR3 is CASSLDLTGGYGYTF. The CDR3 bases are TGTGCCAGCAGCTTAGATCTAACAGGGGGCTATGGCTACACCTTC.

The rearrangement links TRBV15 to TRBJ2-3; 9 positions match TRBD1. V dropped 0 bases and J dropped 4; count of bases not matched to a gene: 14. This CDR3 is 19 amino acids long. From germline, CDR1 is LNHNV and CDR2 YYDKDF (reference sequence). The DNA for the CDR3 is TGTGCCACCAGCAGAGATCGGGGGACAGGGCGTCCAGTAGCAGATACGCAGTATTTT. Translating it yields CATSRDRGTGRPVADTQYF. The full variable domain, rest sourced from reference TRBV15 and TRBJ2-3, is DAMVIQNPRYQVTQFGKPVTLSCSQTLNHNVMYWYQQKSSQAPKLLFHYYDKDFNNEADTPDNFQSRRPNTSFCFLDIRSPGLGDTAMYLCATSRDRGTGRPVADTQYFGPGTRLTVL.

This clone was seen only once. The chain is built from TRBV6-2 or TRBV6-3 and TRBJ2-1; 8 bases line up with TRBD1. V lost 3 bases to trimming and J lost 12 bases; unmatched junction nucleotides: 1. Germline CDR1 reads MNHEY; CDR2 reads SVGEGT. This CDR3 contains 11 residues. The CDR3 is CASSYGTGQFF. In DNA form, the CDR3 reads TGTGCCAGCAGTTATGGGACAGGGCAGTTCTTC.

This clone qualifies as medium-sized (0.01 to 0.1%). The CDR3, as DNA: TGCGCCAGCAGCCTAAGGACAGGGGCCGAGACCCAGTACTTC. Its protein product is CASSLRTGAETQYF. This chain joins TRBV4-3 and TRBJ2-5; 9 bases are shared with TRBD1. V lost 4 bases, J lost 5 bases, and 5 bases stayed unmatched. Germline V CDR1 and CDR2: LGHNA, YSLEER. The CDR3 is 14 amino acids.

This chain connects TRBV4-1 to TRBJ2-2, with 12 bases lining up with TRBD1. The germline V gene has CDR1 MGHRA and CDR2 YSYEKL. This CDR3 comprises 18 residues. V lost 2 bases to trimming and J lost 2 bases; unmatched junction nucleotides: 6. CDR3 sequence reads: CASSQLSGQGANTGELFF. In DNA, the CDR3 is TGCGCCAGCAGCCAACTATCGGGACAGGGGGCTAACACCGGGGAGCTGTTTTTT.

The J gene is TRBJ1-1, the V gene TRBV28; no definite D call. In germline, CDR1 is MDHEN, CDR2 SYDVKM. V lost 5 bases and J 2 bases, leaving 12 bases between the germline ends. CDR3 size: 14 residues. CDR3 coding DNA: TGTGCCAGCAGTCCAGCCCCCCGTAACACTGAAGCTTTCTTT. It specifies CASSPAPRNTEAFF.

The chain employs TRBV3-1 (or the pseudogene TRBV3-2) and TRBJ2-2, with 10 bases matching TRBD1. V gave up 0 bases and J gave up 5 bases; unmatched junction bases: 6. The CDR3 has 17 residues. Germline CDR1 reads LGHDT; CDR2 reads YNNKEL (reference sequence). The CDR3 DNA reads TGTGCCAGCAGCCAAGAGCTCCGGACAGGGGGTACCGGGGAGCTGTTTTTT. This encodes CASSQELRTGGTGELFF.

In DNA form, the CDR3 reads TGTGCCAGCATCCGGAGGGGCTCCACAGGTCTTCCTGGGGCCAACGTCCTGACTTTC. Its translation: CASIRRGSTGLPGANVLTF. V is TRBV11-2 and J is TRBJ2-6, with D possibly being TRBD2 (6 bases). CDR1 and CDR2 (germline): SGHAT, FQNNGV. The CDR3 spans 19 residues. Between the trimmed V and J ends, which lost 7 bases and 2 bases, there was a span of 24 bases.

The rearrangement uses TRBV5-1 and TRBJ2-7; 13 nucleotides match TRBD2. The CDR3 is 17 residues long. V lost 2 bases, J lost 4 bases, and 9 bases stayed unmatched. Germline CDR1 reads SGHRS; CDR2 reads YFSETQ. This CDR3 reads CASSFLPTSGRTYEQYF. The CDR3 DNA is TGCGCCAGCAGCTTTTTGCCGACTAGCGGGAGGACTTACGAGCAGTACTTC.

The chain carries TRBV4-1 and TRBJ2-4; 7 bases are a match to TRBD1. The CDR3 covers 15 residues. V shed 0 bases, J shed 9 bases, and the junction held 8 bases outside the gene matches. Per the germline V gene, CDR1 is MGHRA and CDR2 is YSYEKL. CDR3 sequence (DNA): TGCGCCAGCAGCCAAGAAGCGACAGGGCTGGGCATTCAGTACTTC. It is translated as CASSQEATGLGIQYF.